The sequence of this T cell receptor (beta chain) was determined in a study of T-cell reconstitution after alpha-beta-depleted transplantation in children (TCRdb year 2016). In the study overall: Using TCR repertoire profiling, the study followed T-cell immune reconstitution in a quantitative way in children after TCRalphabeta/CD19-depleted allogeneic hematopoietic cell transplantation.

Library method: PCR. Sequencing relied on an Illumina HiSeq 2500. To normalize quantification of the TCRbeta repertoire, the TCR libraries were built with molecular barcoding that relied on unique molecular identifiers. In-frame beta chains were kept once TCRdb had trimmed the public reads at Q25 with fastp and called clones with MiXCR. Every distinct CDR3 protein forms one entry, paired with its most common genes and DNA. The table for this sample lists approximately 510,000 distinct CDR3 sequences; around 19% of them were counted only once. The ten biggest clones cover 2.5% to 4% of the sample. CDR1 and CDR2 were assigned from the germline V gene as MNHNS and SASEGT. The CDR3 has 16 amino acids, counting the end cysteine and phenylalanine. The sequence is cut down to CDR3 DNA, 48 bases in frame from base 1. Relative to germline, V is missing 4 bases and J is missing 8 bases, with 13 bases of the junction outside any gene match.

Note on this clonotype: Its target antigen remains unknown. No base quality values were provided; no much bigger clone lies one nucleotide off.

The sequence came from a human donor who donated a stem cell graft to a child with acute lymphoblastic leukemia. Sequencing used PBMCs from the stem cell graft donor, obtained from the stem cell graft. This sequence uses TRBV6-1 and TRBJ2-1, and 8 junctional nucleotides match TRBD1. The CDR3 protein sequence reads: CASSVARTGIVDEQFF. The sequenced DNA: TGTGCCAGCAGTGTAGCCAGGACAGGGATTGTAGATGAGCAGTTCTTC.